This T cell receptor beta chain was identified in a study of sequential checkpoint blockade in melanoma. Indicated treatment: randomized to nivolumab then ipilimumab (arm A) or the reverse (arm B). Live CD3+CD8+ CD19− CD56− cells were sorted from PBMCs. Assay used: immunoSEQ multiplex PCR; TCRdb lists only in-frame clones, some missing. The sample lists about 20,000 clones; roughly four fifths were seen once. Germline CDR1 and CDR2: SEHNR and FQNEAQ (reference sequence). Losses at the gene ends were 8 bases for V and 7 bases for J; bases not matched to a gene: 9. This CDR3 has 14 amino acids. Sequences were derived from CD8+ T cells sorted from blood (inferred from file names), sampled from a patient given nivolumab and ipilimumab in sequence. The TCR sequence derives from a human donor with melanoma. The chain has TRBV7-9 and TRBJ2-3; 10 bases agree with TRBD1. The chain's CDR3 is CASESGQGSNTQYF. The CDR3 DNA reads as TGTGCCAGCGAATCGGGACAGGGGAGCAATACGCAGTATTTT.